This T cell receptor (beta chain) was sequenced in a study of glioma-infiltrating T cells. Germline CDR1 is MNHNS and CDR2 is SASEGT. The CDR3 totals 16 residues. J gave up 8 bases and V 7 bases, and 12 bases lay outside the gene matches. Using RNA template, CDR3s of TCR alpha and beta were amplified with iRepertoire arm-PCR. Using its own MiXCR run on the multiplex PCR reads, TCRdb lists one record per CDR3 protein. Seen here are roughly 120,000 distinct CDR3 sequences, 23% observed once, and the top ten hold roughly 15%. Study-level results: Non-neoplastic patients had below-expected tissue-blood divergence, while all gliomas exceeded expectation.

This clonotype was detected ten times or more. Its antigen is undetermined. This TCR was sampled from a human donor with low-grade glioma or glioblastoma, undergoing nonglioma brain surgery, or in good health (not recorded which). V is TRBV6-1 and J is TRBJ2-1, with TRBD2 matching over 12 bases. The sequenced sample was glioma tissue, nonneoplastic brain tissue, or PBMCs (not recorded which). The CDR3 DNA reads TGTGCCAGCAATCCCCTGACTAGCGGGAGAGCGGATGAGCAGTTCTTC. Amino acid sequence: CASNPLTSGRADEQFF.